These T cell receptor beta chains were read from a single sample in a study of memory CD4+ T cells and cytomegalovirus serostatus. Sequencing used immunoSEQ multiplex PCR; TCRdb keeps in-frame clones, though not all of them. The repertoire includes about 41,000 clones, less than 80% of them detected once, and 5% to 7% sits in the top ten. The source material was memory CD4+ T cells from blood. The receptor source for this set is an adult in good health and CMV-seronegative. CDR3s include the opening cysteine and the closing phenylalanine or tryptophan. D genes are given only for firm matches. Clone size, where shown, is once, few, many, or a class for clones that have expanded.

>TRBD1|TRBV5-6|-|TRBJ2-1
TGTGCCAGCAGCTTGCTGACAGGGGACAATGAGCAGTTCTTC
CASSLLTGDNEQFF
>-|TRBV29-1|-|TRBJ2-1
TGCAGCGTTGTCGGCGAGTCGGCCTACAATGAGCAGTTCTTC
CSVVGESAYNEQFF
>-|TRBV19|few|TRBJ1-2
TGTGCCAGTAGGACCCCGGGGGAAAACTATGGCTACACCTTC
CASRTPGENYGYTF
>-|TRBV7-2|few|TRBJ1-5
TGTGCCAGCAGCCCCAACAGCAATCAGCCCCAGCATTTT
CASSPNSNQPQHF
>TRBD1|TRBV7-9|-|TRBJ1-1
TGTGCCAGCAGCTCGGGACAGGGAAAGGGTAACACTGAAGCTTTCTTT
CASSSGQGKGNTEAFF
>-|TRBV28|-|TRBJ2-7
TGTGCCAGCAGTCCCCCGGGACCAAGGTACGAGCAGTACTTC
CASSPPGPRYEQYF
>-|TRBV5-1|-|TRBJ2-1
TGCGCCAGCAGCTTGACAGGGAGGGGGAATGAGCAGTTCTTC
CASSLTGRGNEQFF
>-|TRBV15|few|TRBJ1-4
TGTGCCACCAGCGAGGGTGTAAGCGGTGAAAAACTGTTTTTT
CATSEGVSGEKLFF
>-|TRBV9|-|TRBJ1-3
TGTGCCAGCAGCGTAGCTCGAGGGTCTGGAAACACCATATATTTT
CASSVARGSGNTIYF
>-|TRBV13|medium-sized|TRBJ1-2
TGTGCCAGCAGCTTGGGGGGTGGCTACACCTTC
CASSLGGGYTF
>-|TRBV21-1|-|TRBJ2-6
TGTGCCAGCAGCTGCCTACAGCCCTCTGGGGCCAACGTCCTGACTTTC
CASSCLQPSGANVLTF
>TRBD2|TRBV9|-|TRBJ2-3
TGTGCCAGCAGCGCCGGGACTAGCGGCGCCATCTCTAGCACAGATACGCAGTATTTT
CASSAGTSGAISSTDTQYF
>-|TRBV6-5|-|TRBJ1-2
TGTGCCAGCAGTTACTCGGGGTTGGGCTATGGCTACACCTTC
CASSYSGLGYGYTF
>-|TRBV6-1|once|TRBJ1-3
TGTGCCAGCGCCAGGGGAAACACCATATATTTT
CASARGNTIYF
>-|TRBV19|-|TRBJ1-1
TGTGCCAGCGGGCAGGACCCGGGGTTTGAAGCTTTCTTT
CASGQDPGFEAFF
>-|TRBV9|-|TRBJ1-2
TGTGCCAGCAGCGAAACCCCCTCACCCAGGGACCGTGGCTATGGCTACACCTTC
CASSETPSPRDRGYGYTF
>-|TRBV6-6|-|TRBJ2-5
TGTGCCAGCACCCCACCGCGGGCAGAGACCCAGTACTTC
CASTPPRAETQYF
>-|TRBV6-1|few|TRBJ2-5
TGTGCCAGCGTGGAGGGGGGGTACCAAGAGACCCAGTACTTC
CASVEGGYQETQYF
>-|TRBV29-1|-|TRBJ2-3
TGCAGCGTTGACGGGGATAGCACAGATACGCAGTATTTT
CSVDGDSTDTQYF
>-|TRBV5-6|-|TRBJ1-1
TGTGCCAGCAGCTTGGTCGGGGGGTATGGTACTGAAGCTTTCTTT
CASSLVGGYGTEAFF
>-|TRBV15|once|TRBJ2-7
TGTGCCACCAGCAGAGAGGGGTACGAGCAGTACTTC
CATSREGYEQYF
>TRBD1|TRBV5-1|medium-sized|TRBJ1-2
TGCGCCAGCAGCTTAGGGACAGGGGGAGATGGCTACACCTTC
CASSLGTGGDGYTF
>-|TRBV30|-|TRBJ1-2
TGTGCCTGGAGTTCGACCTCAAACAGGGATGGCTACACCTTC
CAWSSTSNRDGYTF
>-|TRBV30|-|TRBJ2-7
TGTGCCTGGAGCCTATCAGGGTTCGAGCAGTACTTC
CAWSLSGFEQYF
>-|TRBV7-2|-|TRBJ2-7
TGTGCCAGCAGCCGCTGGACGAGCTCCTACGAGCAGTACTTC
CASSRWTSSYEQYF
>TRBD2|TRBV7-2|-|TRBJ2-1
TGTGCCAGCAGCTTCAAGACTAGCGGGAGCCGAGGTGAGCAGTTCTTC
CASSFKTSGSRGEQFF
>-|TRBV28|-|TRBJ2-5
TGTGCCAGCAGTTCGGCAGAAGAGACCCAGTACTTC
CASSSAEETQYF
>TRBD2|TRBV6-1|once|TRBJ2-7
TGTGCCAGCAGTGAAACCCTCGGAGTAGCAGCGGGAGGAAGGGAGCAGTACTTC
CASSETLGVAAGGREQYF
>-|TRBV27|-|TRBJ2-1
TGTGCCAGCTCCCCAACCGTAGCCTTCAATGAGCAGTTCTTC
CASSPTVAFNEQFF
>TRBD1|TRBV30|-|TRBJ1-1
TGTGCCTGGAGTCTGTCAGACAGGGACTGGGGAACTGAAGCTTTCTTT
CAWSLSDRDWGTEAFF
>-|TRBV5-1|few|TRBJ1-1
TGCGCCAGCAGCGTCACAGGTAACACTGAAGCTTTCTTT
CASSVTGNTEAFF
>-|TRBV2|-|TRBJ2-3
TGTGCCAGCAGTAACCTCCCTGGTACGCAGTATTTT
CASSNLPGTQYF
>-|TRBV6-6|few|TRBJ1-2
TGTGCCAGCAGTAAGGAAGGCTATGGCTACACCTTC
CASSKEGYGYTF
>-|TRBV29-1|-|TRBJ1-1
TGCAGCGTTGACGGGGGATCCGGAACAACTGAAGCTTTCTTT
CSVDGGSGTTEAFF
>-|TRBV28|-|TRBJ1-1
TGTGCCAGCAGTTTATCGGGCATGAACACTGAAGCTTTCTTT
CASSLSGMNTEAFF
>TRBD2|TRBV2|-|TRBJ2-7
TGTGCCAGCAACCTGGGACTAGCGGGCTACGAGCAGTACTTC
CASNLGLAGYEQYF